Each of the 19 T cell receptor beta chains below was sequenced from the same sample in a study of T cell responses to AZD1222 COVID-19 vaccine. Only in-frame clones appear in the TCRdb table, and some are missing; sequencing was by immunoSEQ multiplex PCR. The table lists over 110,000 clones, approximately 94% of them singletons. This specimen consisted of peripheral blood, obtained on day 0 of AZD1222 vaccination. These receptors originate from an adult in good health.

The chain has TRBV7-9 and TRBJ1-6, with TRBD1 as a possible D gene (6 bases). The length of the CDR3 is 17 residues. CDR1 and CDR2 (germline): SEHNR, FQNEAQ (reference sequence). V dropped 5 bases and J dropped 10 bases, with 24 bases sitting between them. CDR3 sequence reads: CASSPPGGRQGWSPLHF. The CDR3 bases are TGTGCCAGCAGCCCCCCTGGTGGAAGGCAGGGGTGGTCACCCCTCCACTTT.

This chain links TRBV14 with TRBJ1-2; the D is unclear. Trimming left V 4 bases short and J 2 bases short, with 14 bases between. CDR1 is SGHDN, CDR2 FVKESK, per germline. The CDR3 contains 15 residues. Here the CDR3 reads CASSPNERGNYGYTF. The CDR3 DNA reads TGTGCCAGCAGCCCAAACGAACGCGGGAACTATGGCTACACCTTC.

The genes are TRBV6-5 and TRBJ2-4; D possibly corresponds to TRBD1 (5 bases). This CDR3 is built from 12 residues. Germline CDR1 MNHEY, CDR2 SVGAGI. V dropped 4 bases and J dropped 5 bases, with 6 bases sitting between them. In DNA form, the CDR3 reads TGTGCCAGCAGTTCAGGGCAAAACATTCAGTACTTC. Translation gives CASSSGQNIQYF.

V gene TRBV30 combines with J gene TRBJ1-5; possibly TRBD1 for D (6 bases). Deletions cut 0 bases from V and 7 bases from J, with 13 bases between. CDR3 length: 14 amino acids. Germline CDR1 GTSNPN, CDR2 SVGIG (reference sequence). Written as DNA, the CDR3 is TGTGCCTGGAGTGTTGGCAGGGGAGGACAGCCCCAGCATTTT. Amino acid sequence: CAWSVGRGGQPQHF.

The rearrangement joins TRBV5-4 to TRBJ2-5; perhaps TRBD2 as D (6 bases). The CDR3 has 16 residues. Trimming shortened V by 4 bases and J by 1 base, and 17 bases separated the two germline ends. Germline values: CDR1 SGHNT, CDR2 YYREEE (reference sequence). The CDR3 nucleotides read TGTGCCAGCAGCCCCCGAGTTAGCGGACTCCAAGAGACCCAGTACTTC. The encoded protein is CASSPRVSGLQETQYF.

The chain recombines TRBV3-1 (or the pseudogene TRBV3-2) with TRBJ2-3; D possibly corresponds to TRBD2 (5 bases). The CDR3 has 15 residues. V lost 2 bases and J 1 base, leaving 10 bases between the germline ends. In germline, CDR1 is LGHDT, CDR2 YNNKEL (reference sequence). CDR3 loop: CASSQTGMGTDTQYF. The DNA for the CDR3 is TGTGCCAGCAGCCAAACGGGAATGGGCACAGATACGCAGTATTTT.

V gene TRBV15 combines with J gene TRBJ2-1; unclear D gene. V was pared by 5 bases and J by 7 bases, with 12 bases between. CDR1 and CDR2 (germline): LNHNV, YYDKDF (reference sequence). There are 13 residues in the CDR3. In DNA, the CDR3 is TGTGCCACCAGCCTCTCCCGAAAAAATGAGCAGTTCTTC. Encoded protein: CATSLSRKNEQFF.

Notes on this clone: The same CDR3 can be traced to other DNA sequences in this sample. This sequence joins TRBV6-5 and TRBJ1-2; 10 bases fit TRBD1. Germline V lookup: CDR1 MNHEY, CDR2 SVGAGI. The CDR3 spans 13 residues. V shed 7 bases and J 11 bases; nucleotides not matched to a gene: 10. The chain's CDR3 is CASTGGQGEGYTF. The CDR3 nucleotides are TGTGCCAGCACTGGAGGACAGGGGGAAGGTTACACCTTC.

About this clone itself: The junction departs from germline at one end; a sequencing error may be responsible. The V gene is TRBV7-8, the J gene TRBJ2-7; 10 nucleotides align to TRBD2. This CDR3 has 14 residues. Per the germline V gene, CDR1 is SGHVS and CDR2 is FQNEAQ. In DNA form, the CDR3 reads TGTGCCAGCAGCCTAGCGGGAGCGGCCTACGAGCAGTACTTC. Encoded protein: CASSLAGAAYEQYF.

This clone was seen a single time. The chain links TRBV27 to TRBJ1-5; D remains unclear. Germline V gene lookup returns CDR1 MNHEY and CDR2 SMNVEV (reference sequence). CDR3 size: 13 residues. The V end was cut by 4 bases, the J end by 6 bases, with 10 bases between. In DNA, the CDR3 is TGTGCCAGCAGTTATAATGGTCTTCAGCCCCAGCATTTT. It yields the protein CASSYNGLQPQHF.

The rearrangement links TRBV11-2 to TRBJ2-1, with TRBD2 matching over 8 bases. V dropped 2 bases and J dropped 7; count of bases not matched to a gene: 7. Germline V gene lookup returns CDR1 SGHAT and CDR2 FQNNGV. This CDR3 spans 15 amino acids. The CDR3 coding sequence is TGTGCCAGCAGCTTACACCCCGGCGGGGGGAATGAGCAGTTCTTC. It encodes CASSLHPGGGNEQFF.

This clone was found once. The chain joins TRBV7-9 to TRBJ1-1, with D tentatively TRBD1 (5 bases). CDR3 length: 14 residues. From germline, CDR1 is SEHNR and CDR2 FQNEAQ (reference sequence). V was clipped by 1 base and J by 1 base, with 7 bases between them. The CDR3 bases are TGTGCCAGCAGCTTAGGAGGGGCGAACACTGAAGCTTTCTTT. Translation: CASSLGGANTEAFF.

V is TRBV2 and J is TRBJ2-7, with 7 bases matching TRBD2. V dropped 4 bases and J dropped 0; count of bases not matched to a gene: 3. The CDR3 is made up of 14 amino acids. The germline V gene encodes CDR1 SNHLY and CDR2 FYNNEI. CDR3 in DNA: TGTGCCAGCAGTGGAGCGGGATTCTCCTACGAGCAGTACTTC. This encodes CASSGAGFSYEQYF.

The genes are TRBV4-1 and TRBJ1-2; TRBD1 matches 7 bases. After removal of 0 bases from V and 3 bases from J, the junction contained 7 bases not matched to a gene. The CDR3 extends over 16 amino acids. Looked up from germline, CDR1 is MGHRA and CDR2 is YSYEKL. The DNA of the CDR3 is TGCGCCAGCAGCCAAGAATATGGACAGGCTTACTATGGCTACACCTTC. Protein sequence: CASSQEYGQAYYGYTF.

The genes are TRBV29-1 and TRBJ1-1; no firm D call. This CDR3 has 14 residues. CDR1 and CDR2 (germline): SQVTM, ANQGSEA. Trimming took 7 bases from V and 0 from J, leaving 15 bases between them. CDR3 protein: CSGERGPMNTEAFF. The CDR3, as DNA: TGCAGCGGGGAACGCGGCCCCATGAACACTGAAGCTTTCTTT.

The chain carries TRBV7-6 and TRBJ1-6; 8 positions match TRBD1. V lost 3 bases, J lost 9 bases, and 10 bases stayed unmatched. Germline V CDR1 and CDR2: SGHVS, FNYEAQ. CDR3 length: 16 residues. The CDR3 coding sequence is TGTGCCAGCAGCTTCGGACAGGGCGGACTAGGTTCACCCCTCCACTTT. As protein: CASSFGQGGLGSPLHF. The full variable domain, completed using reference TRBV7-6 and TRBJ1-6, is GAGVSQSPRYKVTKRGQDVALRCDPISGHVSLYWYRQALGQGPEFLTYFNYEAQQDKSGLPNDRFSAERPEGSISTLTIQRTEQRDSAMYRCASSFGQGGLGSPLHFGNGTRLTVT.

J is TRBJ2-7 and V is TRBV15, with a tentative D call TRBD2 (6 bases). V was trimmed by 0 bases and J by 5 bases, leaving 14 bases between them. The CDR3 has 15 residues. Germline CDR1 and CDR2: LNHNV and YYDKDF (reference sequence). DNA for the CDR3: TGTGCCACCAGCAGAGATCCCGGGGGTCTTGACGAGCAGTACTTC. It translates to CATSRDPGGLDEQYF.

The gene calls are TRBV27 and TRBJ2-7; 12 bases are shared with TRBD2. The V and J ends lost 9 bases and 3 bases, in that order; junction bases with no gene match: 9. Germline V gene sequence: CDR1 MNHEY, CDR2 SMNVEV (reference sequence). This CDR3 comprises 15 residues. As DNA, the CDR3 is TGTGCCAGTACTGAAGGACTAGCGGGGAACTACGAGCAGTACTTC. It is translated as CASTEGLAGNYEQYF.

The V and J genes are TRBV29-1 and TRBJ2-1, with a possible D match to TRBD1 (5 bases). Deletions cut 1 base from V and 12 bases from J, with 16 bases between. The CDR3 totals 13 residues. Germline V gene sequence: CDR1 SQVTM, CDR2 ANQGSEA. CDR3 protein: CSVEGATDLGQFF. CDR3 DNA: TGCAGCGTTGAAGGTGCGACAGACCTTGGGCAGTTCTTC.